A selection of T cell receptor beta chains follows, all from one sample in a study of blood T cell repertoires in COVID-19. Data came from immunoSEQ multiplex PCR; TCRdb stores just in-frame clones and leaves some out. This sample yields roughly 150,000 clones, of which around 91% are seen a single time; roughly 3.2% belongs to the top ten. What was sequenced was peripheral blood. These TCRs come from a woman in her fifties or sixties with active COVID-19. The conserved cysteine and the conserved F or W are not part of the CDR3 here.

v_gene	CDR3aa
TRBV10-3	AIAPLEGPRRTEAF
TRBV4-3	ASSPAAAVNTEAF
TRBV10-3	AISPGGGRGATNEKLF
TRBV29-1	SVAGGDNQPQH
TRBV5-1	ASSHHRGTNTGELF
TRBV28	ASTTFLAGEGDTQY
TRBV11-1	ASRTLGPGTDTQY
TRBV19	ASSIRGGDTEAF
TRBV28	ASSLSASGQTDTQY
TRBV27	ASSSGTGGPYNEQF
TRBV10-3	AIKPTGGNQPQH
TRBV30	AWSGTSGSYEQY
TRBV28	ASSLFGAANTEAF
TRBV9	ASSARKVAGPSAGELF
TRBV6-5	ASSTPGFPQH
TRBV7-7	ASSQGLARTDTQY
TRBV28	ASSLVGGDTEAF
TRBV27	ASSLGPGDTYEQY
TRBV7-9	ASSSGRASGSPTDTQY
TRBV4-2	ASSQLAGGPSEEQF
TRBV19	ASSTPGWVSGWDVAKNIQY
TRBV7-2	ASIDAGTGLYNEQF
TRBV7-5	VRSHSPRGTNEKLF
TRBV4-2	ASSQVGQSTGELF
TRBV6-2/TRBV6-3	ASSYSISTMNTEAF
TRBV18	ASSPRGLLGNNEQF
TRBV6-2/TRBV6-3	ASRPSGRLGPTGELF
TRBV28	ASSFPLRADTQY
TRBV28	ASSSYHYPTNSYEQY
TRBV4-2	ASSQAGTSGYEQY
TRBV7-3	VSSLMASGSMGELF
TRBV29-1	SVEGRGGAEQY
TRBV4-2	ASSQDTGTNQPQH